This T cell receptor (beta chain) is from a study of CD8 T cells in ankylosing spondylitis. Generation of TCR beta libraries employed quantitative 5'-RACE incorporating molecular barcodes. MiXCR, run by TCRdb on the 5' RACE reads, gives a single entry per CDR3 protein. Seen here are roughly 440,000 distinct CDR3 sequences, about 15% observed once, and the top ten hold under 1.2%. Trimming took 1 base from V and 8 from J; bases not matched to a gene: 5. Germline V gene lookup returns CDR1 SGHNT and CDR2 YYREEE (reference sequence). The CDR3 has 15 amino acids. Notes on the study in general: Existing reports had already noted some motif variants in reactive arthritis synovial fluid and blood. What appeared characteristic of ankylosing spondylitis blood was a TCR beta motif of eight highly homologous variants. It was reported that disease-linked clones were significantly enriched in matched ankylosing spondylitis synovial fluid.

Turning to this clonotype: Its target is unknown.

The sequence derives from a male donor with ankylosing spondylitis. The sample comprised blood, either unsorted or a sorted T cell fraction (not recorded which). This chain links TRBV5-4 with TRBJ2-1, with TRBD2 matching 11 bases. The CDR3 sequence is CASSLRLAGSYEQFF. In nucleotides, the CDR3 is TGTGCCAGCAGCTTGCGACTAGCGGGGAGTTATGAGCAGTTCTTC.